This T cell receptor beta chain appears in the sequencing data of a study of cytomegalovirus exposure and HLA in healthy donors. This clone was counted once. Its antigen is unidentified. The PCR ran on 60 Vbeta and 13 Jbeta primers. TCRdb keeps only in-frame clones here, not all; method: immunoSEQ multiplex PCR. The sample has 110,000 to 150,000 clones; around 77% are singletons. The study, taken as a whole, reports: Listed as cytomegalovirus-associated were 170 or so TCR beta chains.

This receptor was identified in a man between 18 and 29 years old in good health and CMV-seronegative. The specimen sequenced was PBMCs.

CDR3 coding DNA: TGTGCCAGCGGCGGGGGGCAGTCTGGAAACACCATATATTTT. Amino acid sequence: CASGGGQSGNTIYF. The rearrangement uses TRBV13 and TRBJ1-3; TRBD1 is a possible D gene (6 bases). The CDR3 is 14 residues long. Trimming removed 8 bases at V and 1 base at J, with 12 bases between. CDR1 and CDR2 (germline): PRHDT, FYEKMQ (reference sequence).